This record concerns one T cell receptor beta chain sequence. Its antigen is undetermined. Trimming took 2 bases from V and 4 from J, leaving 18 bases between them. Germline assignment: CDR1 SGHRS and CDR2 YFSETQ. The CDR3 spans 17 residues. The sample is drawn from a study of T-cell memory formation after mild COVID-19. 5'RACE primed from the constant segment yielded TCR alpha and TCR beta cDNA libraries bearing sample barcodes and UMIs. TCRdb re-called the 5' RACE reads through MiXCR, storing one row per CDR3 protein. The repertoire holds roughly 110,000 distinct CDR3 sequences, with over 15% as singletons. Study-wide findings and caveats: There were some responding clones in pre-infection memory, which suggested that cross-reactive memory had joined. For second-wave clones that peaked at day 37, SARS-CoV-2 specificity went unverified.

What was sequenced was PBMCs or a T cell subset sorted from them (not recorded which). The clonotype was recovered from an adult woman who had mild COVID-19 (a few samples of this study predate the infection). Cell type and time point are not known. V usage is TRBV5-1 and J usage is TRBJ2-2; D possibly corresponds to TRBD1 (7 bases). CDR3 nucleotides: TGCGCCAGCAGCTTTGGGGGGACAGTTCCACTCACCGGGGAGCTGTTTTTT. Amino acid sequence: CASSFGGTVPLTGELFF.